These 22 T cell receptor beta chains originate from one sample sequenced in a study of T cells after yellow fever vaccination. Using its own MiXCR run on the 5' RACE reads, TCRdb lists one record per CDR3 protein. The table includes 150,000 to 200,000 distinct CDR3 sequences, approximately 6.2% detected once. The specimen was CD4+ T cells sorted from PBMCs, collected on the day of the first yellow fever vaccination. These receptors were collected from a man between 18 and 29 years old who received the YFV17D yellow fever vaccine.

This clonotype has a count of ten or more. V and J are TRBV5-5 and TRBJ2-7; D perhaps matches TRBD2 (5 bases). V lost 4 bases and J lost 5, with 13 bases in between. In germline, CDR1 is SGHKS, CDR2 YYEKEE (reference sequence). This CDR3 is built from 13 residues. CDR3 in DNA: TGTGCCAGCAGCCTGGGAGTCCTTAACGAGCAGTACTTC. Its protein product is CASSLGVLNEQYF.

The J gene is TRBJ1-6, the V gene TRBV14; D remains ambiguous. The CDR3 consists of 15 residues. V lost 5 bases, J lost 2 bases, and 10 bases lay in between. Germline CDR1 reads SGHDN; CDR2 reads FVKESK. This chain's CDR3 is CASSAVITYNSPLHF. The CDR3 nucleotides read TGTGCCAGCAGCGCGGTAATCACCTATAATTCACCCCTCCACTTT.

In this sample, this clonotype turned up a few times. The gene calls are TRBV5-1 and TRBJ2-5; no reliable D call. Germline V gives CDR1 SGHRS, CDR2 YFSETQ. The CDR3 loop spans 15 amino acids. Trimming took 2 bases from V and 2 from J, leaving 13 bases between them. The CDR3 protein is CASSLPPGPQETQYF. The CDR3 DNA is TGCGCCAGCAGCTTACCGCCGGGCCCGCAAGAGACCCAGTACTTC.

The chain has TRBV4-1 and TRBJ2-3; either TRBD1 or TRBD2 may supply D (5 bases each). Germline V lookup: CDR1 MGHRA, CDR2 YSYEKL. V shed 3 bases and J shed 2 bases, with 12 bases lying between them. The CDR3 extends over 15 amino acids. CDR3 bases: TGCGCCAGCAGCCAGGGGACCCTTAACACAGATACGCAGTATTTT. Encoded protein: CASSQGTLNTDTQYF.

In regard to this clonotype: An end of the junction differs from the germline gene, which may be a read error. J is TRBJ2-1 and V is TRBV6-1; TRBD2 aligns across 8 bases. CDR1 is MNHNS and CDR2 is SASEGT in the germline V gene. The CDR3 sequence is 15 residues long. The CDR3 sequence is CAGSDGQRGHNEQFF. The DNA of the CDR3 is TGTGCCGGCAGTGATGGGCAGCGGGGGCACAATGAGCAGTTCTTC.

This clonotype was seen ten or more times. The chain carries TRBV7-3 and TRBJ2-2; TRBD2 might be the D (5 bases). The V end lost 5 bases, the J end lost 6 bases, and 10 bases lay between the germline ends. This CDR3 is 13 amino acids long. Germline V CDR1 and CDR2: SGHTA, FQGTGA. DNA of the CDR3: TGTGCCAGCAGCCCCACTAGACCCGGGGAGCTGTTTTTT. It yields the protein CASSPTRPGELFF.

This clonotype has only a few counts. The chain has TRBV7-2 and TRBJ2-5; perhaps TRBD2 as D (6 bases). CDR3 size: 12 residues. Germline V lookup: CDR1 SGHTA, CDR2 FQGNSA. V lost 4 bases and J 4 bases, leaving 7 bases between the germline ends. The CDR3 loop reads CASSWRAETQYF. In nucleotides, the CDR3 is TGTGCCAGCAGCTGGAGGGCAGAGACCCAGTACTTC.

The gene calls are TRBV5-1 and TRBJ2-5; 8 bases map to TRBD1. There are 15 residues in the CDR3. Trimming took 1 base from V and 3 from J; bases not matched to a gene: 5. In germline, CDR1 is SGHRS, CDR2 YFSETQ. The CDR3 loop is CASSLFGQGEETQYF. Here the CDR3 DNA reads TGCGCCAGCAGCTTGTTCGGACAGGGCGAAGAGACCCAGTACTTC.

Details on this clonotype: One junction end disagrees with the germline gene, perhaps due to a read error. The genes are TRBV20-1 and TRBJ1-6; D call uncertain. Germline V gives CDR1 DFQATT, CDR2 SNEGSKA (reference sequence). CDR3 length: 11 amino acids. This CDR3 is CSAPDRDHHFF. The DNA for the CDR3 is TGCAGTGCCCCGGACCGAGATCACCATTTTTTT.

This clonotype was counted at least ten times. The chain links TRBV10-3 to TRBJ2-7, with D perhaps matching TRBD2 (5 bases). V lost 0 bases, J lost 6 bases, and 6 bases lay in between. The CDR3 sequence is 12 residues long. The germline V gene encodes CDR1 ENHRY and CDR2 SYGVKD. CDR3 DNA: TGTGCCATCAGTGAGTCTAGCGTCGAGCAGTACTTC. This gives the protein CAISESSVEQYF.

This clonotype was found a few times. The chain links TRBV3-1 to TRBJ1-2, with TRBD1 matching 9 bases. This CDR3 has 14 residues. The J segment lost 7 bases and the V segment lost 4 bases, leaving 7 bases of the junction unmatched. The germline V gene encodes CDR1 LGHDT and CDR2 YNNKEL (reference sequence). The CDR3 reads CASSLDRGMSGYTF. As DNA, the CDR3 is TGTGCCAGCAGCCTTGACAGGGGGATGAGTGGCTACACCTTC.

This clonotype was observed at least ten times. This chain links TRBV5-1 with TRBJ1-6; TRBD1 matches at 11 bases. J lost 8 bases, V lost 4 bases, and 5 bases had no gene match. CDR3 length: 15 amino acids. CDR1 SGHRS and CDR2 YFSETQ come from the germline V gene. The CDR3 nucleotides read TGCGCCAGCAGCACCGGACAGGGGGCGGATTCACCCCTCCACTTT. This codes for CASSTGQGADSPLHF.

The chain joins TRBV11-2 to TRBJ2-4; unclear D gene. Germline lookup yields CDR1 SGHAT and CDR2 FQNNGV. Trimming shortened V by 4 bases and J by 7 bases, and 5 bases separated the two germline ends. The CDR3 sequence is 11 residues long. CDR3 protein: CASSSSNIQYF. In nucleotides, the CDR3 is TGTGCCAGCAGCTCCTCTAACATTCAGTACTTC.

This clonotype was detected many times. V is TRBV6-6 and J is TRBJ2-7; D not resolved. The germline V gene has CDR1 MNHNY and CDR2 SVGAGI (reference sequence). The CDR3 sequence is 13 residues long. V was shortened by 2 bases and J by 4 bases, with 9 bases between the two germline ends. CDR3 DNA sequence: TGTGCCAGCAGTTACGCCAGAAAATACGAGCAGTACTTC. This translates into CASSYARKYEQYF.

This chain connects TRBV25-1 to TRBJ2-4; 8 nucleotides match TRBD1. Trimming at V came to 0 bases and at J to 0 bases, leaving 4 bases not matched to a gene. Germline CDR1 and CDR2: MGHDK and SYGVNS. CDR3 length: 17 amino acids. The CDR3 nucleotides read TGTGCCAGCAGTGAATATTCTGGGACAGGAGCCAAAAACATTCAGTACTTC. Translating it yields CASSEYSGTGAKNIQYF.

There are many counts of this clonotype. V gene TRBV6-6 combines with J gene TRBJ2-3, with D perhaps TRBD1 (5 bases). Trimming took 6 bases from V and 8 from J, leaving 12 bases between them. The germline CDR1 and CDR2 sequences are MNHNY and SVGAGI (reference sequence). This CDR3 contains 12 residues. CDR3: CASSPLGATQYF. The CDR3 DNA follows: TGTGCCAGCAGCCCGTTAGGGGCTACGCAGTATTTT.

In its sample, this clonotype was seen a few times. This chain connects TRBV5-4 to TRBJ2-1; weak D call: TRBD1 (5 bases). CDR3 length: 16 residues. Trimming removed 3 bases from V and 2 bases from J, with 15 bases in between. Germline CDR1 and CDR2: SGHNT and YYREEE (reference sequence). CDR3 DNA: TGTGCCAGCAGCTCGACAGAAACCCTCACCTACAATGAGCAGTTCTTC. As protein: CASSSTETLTYNEQFF.

This clonotype was counted many times. The chain has TRBV5-1 and TRBJ2-7; D gene ambiguous. This CDR3 comprises 15 residues. The germline gives CDR1 SGHRS, CDR2 YFSETQ. V was pared by 0 bases and J by 4 bases, with 14 bases between. Written as DNA, the CDR3 is TGCGCCAGCAGCTTGGCCGTGGAGACGGTATACGAGCAGTACTTC. Its translation: CASSLAVETVYEQYF.

This clonotype was recorded at least ten times. This sequence joins TRBV7-3 and TRBJ1-1; maybe TRBD1 (5 bases). CDR1 SGHTA and CDR2 FQGTGA come from the germline V gene. V was shortened by 6 bases and J by 1 base, with 9 bases between the two germline ends. The CDR3 spans 13 residues. The CDR3 protein is CASRATANTEAFF. In DNA form, the CDR3 reads TGTGCCAGCAGAGCGACAGCGAACACTGAAGCTTTCTTT.

In this sample, this clonotype turned up many times. The J gene is TRBJ1-3, the V gene TRBV21-1. TRBV21-1 is termed a pseudogene. This CDR3 has 14 amino acids. In nucleotides, the CDR3 is TGTGCCAGCAGCAAAGGTAGAATTGTAAACACCATATATTTT. Protein: CASSKGRIVNTIYF.

This chain's CDR3 is CSARLAGKETQYF. In nucleotides, the CDR3 is TGCAGTGCCCGCCTAGCGGGGAAAGAGACCCAGTACTTC. The V gene is TRBV20-1, the J gene TRBJ2-5; 9 nucleotides align to TRBD2. In germline, CDR1 is DFQATT, CDR2 SNEGSKA (reference sequence). The trim removed 6 bases at V and 3 bases at J, leaving 5 bases unmatched. The CDR3 has 13 amino acids.

This clonotype has at least ten counts. The chain recombines TRBV20-1 with TRBJ2-5, with 9 bases that match TRBD2. Germline CDR1 and CDR2: DFQATT and SNEGSKA (reference sequence). This CDR3 is built from 15 residues. Trimming removed 1 base from V and 7 bases from J; junction bases left unmatched: 10. The CDR3 DNA reads as TGCAGTGCTAGAGTAGGCCTAGCGGGACCAGGGACCCAGTACTTC. It translates to CSARVGLAGPGTQYF.